These 14 T cell receptor beta chains were all obtained from the same sample, sequenced in a study of blood T cell repertoires in COVID-19. Measured with immunoSEQ multiplex PCR; TCRdb has only the in-frame clones, and not every one. The table records some 110,000 clones, around 83% of them present only once. Material for sequencing was peripheral blood. These receptor sequences come from a man in his 70s with acute or convalescent COVID-19.

Note on this clone: At the DNA level, this CDR3 is encoded by other sequences in the same sample as well. This chain connects TRBV5-1 to TRBJ2-2, with TRBD2 as a possible D gene (5 bases). This CDR3 is built from 13 residues. Germline CDR1 reads SGHRS; CDR2 reads YFSETQ. Trimming took off 0 bases at V and 6 bases at J, with 6 bases between the two ends. The CDR3 region is CASSLGGPGELFF. CDR3 nucleotide sequence: TGCGCCAGCAGCTTGGGCGGGCCCGGGGAGCTGTTTTTT.

This clone was observed a handful of times. The rearrangement joins TRBV9 to TRBJ1-2; TRBD1 might be the D (6 bases). The CDR3 has 14 residues. The V and J ends lost 3 bases and 4 bases respectively, with 13 bases between them. Per the germline V gene, CDR1 is SGDLS and CDR2 is YYNGEE. CDR3: CASSALTGTYGYTF. The CDR3 DNA sequence: TGTGCCAGCAGCGCCCTAACAGGGACCTATGGCTACACCTTC.

The chain carries TRBV6-5 and TRBJ2-3; possibly TRBD2 for D (6 bases). The CDR3 spans 14 residues. The V gene's germline CDR1 is MNHEY and CDR2 SVGAGI. V shed 8 bases and J shed 2 bases, with 14 bases lying between them. CDR3 region: CASWDLTYTDTQYF. The CDR3 coding sequence is TGTGCCAGCTGGGACTTAACTTACACAGATACGCAGTATTTT.

The CDR3 DNA reads TGTGCCAGCAAGCTAGGGGCCGAGCCGAACACTGAAGCTTTCTTT. Protein: CASKLGAEPNTEAFF. This chain uses TRBV6-5 with TRBJ1-1; D might be TRBD1 (5 bases). CDR3 length: 15 amino acids. The V gene lost 7 bases and the J gene lost 1 base, with 16 bases spanning the gap. Per the germline V gene, CDR1 is MNHEY and CDR2 is SVGAGI.

The chain links TRBV27 to TRBJ1-1, with D possibly being TRBD1 (6 bases). V lost 5 bases and J 1 base, leaving 14 bases between the germline ends. CDR3 length equals 15 residues. CDR1 and CDR2 from the germline V gene are MNHEY and SMNVEV (reference sequence). Here the CDR3 reads CASSVQQGRNTEAFF. CDR3 bases: TGTGCCAGCAGTGTACAACAGGGTAGGAACACTGAAGCTTTCTTT.

The chain is built from TRBV28 and TRBJ1-4, with 8 bases fitting TRBD1. This CDR3 has 13 amino acids. Trimming took 11 bases from V and 7 from J; bases not matched to a gene: 9. Germline-derived CDR1 and CDR2 are MDHEN and SYDVKM. This CDR3 reads CAGATGGGEKLFF. CDR3 bases: TGTGCCGGCGCAACAGGGGGGGGTGAAAAACTGTTTTTT. Using reference TRBV28 and TRBJ1-4 for the parts outside the CDR3, the full variable domain is DVKVTQSSRYLVKRTGEKVFLECVQDMDHENMFWYRQDPGLGLRLIYFSYDVKMKEKGDIPEGYSVSREKKERFSLILESASTNQTSMYLCAGATGGGEKLFFGSGTQLSVL.

The chain is built from TRBV7-2 and TRBJ2-7; D is ambiguous. Germline V CDR1 and CDR2: SGHTA, FQGNSA. Trimming stripped 6 bases from V and 2 bases from J, with 14 bases between. The CDR3 totals 14 residues. CDR3 bases: TGTGCCAGCAGACCGTACACACCCACCTACGAGCAGTACTTC. Its translation: CASRPYTPTYEQYF.

The table lists this clone with a count of one. The chain joins TRBV10-1 to TRBJ1-1, with 7 nucleotides matching TRBD1. J was trimmed by 1 base and V by 4 bases; bases with no gene match: 3. This CDR3 is 14 amino acids long. Germline-derived CDR1 and CDR2 are WNHNN and SYGVQD (reference sequence). The CDR3 here is CASSGGQPNTEAFF. Here the CDR3 DNA reads TGCGCCAGCAGTGGGGGACAGCCGAACACTGAAGCTTTCTTT.

This chain uses TRBV13 with TRBJ2-3; 10 positions agree with TRBD1. V lost 5 bases, J lost 2 bases, and 13 bases stayed unmatched. The CDR3 is 18 residues long. Germline V gives CDR1 PRHDT, CDR2 FYEKMQ (reference sequence). CDR3 DNA sequence: TGTGCCAGCAGCCCCAAACCGGGACAGGGGCATTCCACAGATACGCAGTATTTT. Protein product: CASSPKPGQGHSTDTQYF.

The chain has TRBV20-1 and TRBJ2-1, with 10 positions matching TRBD2. CDR1 and CDR2 (germline): DFQATT, SNEGSKA (reference sequence). The CDR3 sequence is 14 residues long. V was clipped by 3 bases and J by 6 bases; unmatched bases: 5. The CDR3 loop reads CSASLPSGSNEQFF. CDR3 nucleotide sequence: TGCAGTGCTAGTCTGCCTAGCGGGAGCAATGAGCAGTTCTTC.

The gene calls are TRBV29-1 and TRBJ2-3, with D possibly being TRBD2 (5 bases). Trimming pared 7 bases from V and 6 bases from J, leaving 20 bases between. Per the germline V gene, CDR1 is SQVTM and CDR2 is ANQGSEA. The CDR3 extends over 14 amino acids. CDR3 nucleotides: TGCAGCGCCGGGGTTCGGTCGCTTGGGGATACGCAGTATTTT. This codes for CSAGVRSLGDTQYF.

The rearrangement links TRBV6-5 to TRBJ1-1; D call uncertain. V gave up 5 bases and J gave up 4 bases, with 11 bases separating them. CDR3 length: 13 amino acids. Germline loops: CDR1 MNHEY, CDR2 SVGAGI. The CDR3 bases are TGTGCCAGCAGTCCTATCGTAAGCACTGAAGCTTTCTTT. It translates to CASSPIVSTEAFF.

V and J are TRBV6-5 and TRBJ1-6, with 11 bases that match TRBD1. CDR3 length equals 14 residues. CDR1 is MNHEY, CDR2 SVGAGI, per germline. V dropped 6 bases and J dropped 10; count of bases not matched to a gene: 5. The CDR3 sequence: CASSRGTGGSPLHF. CDR3 coding DNA: TGTGCCAGCAGCCGTGGGACAGGGGGATCACCCCTCCACTTT.

This chain links TRBV7-9 with TRBJ2-3, with 10 bases matching TRBD1. The germline V gene encodes CDR1 SEHNR and CDR2 FQNEAQ (reference sequence). The junction had 7 bases not matched to a gene; V was cut back by 5 bases and J by 5 bases. The CDR3 is 15 residues long. In DNA, the CDR3 is TGTGCCAGCAGCCCGGGACAGGGGAGTATAGATACGCAGTATTTT. It codes for CASSPGQGSIDTQYF.